This T cell receptor beta chain was sequenced in a study of human T cells and chemical hapten exposure. Study summary: Each patch test put 0.01% DPC on the upper back, and results were read at 6 days. Study results and limitations: Expanded TCRs showed more large CDR3 clusters than pre-sensitization or healthy control sets.

Library construction involved attaching unique molecular identifiers to individual cDNA molecules, which allowed quantitative, reproducible TCR counting. TCRdb used MiXCR to reprocess the RACE reads, holding one entry per CDR3 protein. In the table there are about 380,000 distinct CDR3 sequences, approximately 5% of which are singletons. Documented time point: pre-sensitization, week 0. The treatment here: therapeutic diphenylcyclopropenone sensitization with weekly scalp DPC. In regard to this clonotype: As yet, its antigen is unknown.

The sequencing here drew on whole blood, taken in connection with sensitization to the hapten diphenylcyclopropenone (DPC). The source of this sequence is a woman in her fifties or sixties with alopecia areata. Some clones in this sample may be carry-over from other donors' samples.

This CDR3 is CASSERGQDEQFF. The CDR3 nucleotides read TGTGCCAGCAGTGAAAGGGGACAGGATGAGCAGTTCTTC. The genes are TRBV2 and TRBJ2-1; TRBD1 agrees at 8 bases. CDR1 and CDR2 from the germline V gene are SNHLY and FYNNEI. This CDR3 region has 13 residues. Unmatched junction bases numbered 2, after V lost 2 bases and J lost 8 bases.